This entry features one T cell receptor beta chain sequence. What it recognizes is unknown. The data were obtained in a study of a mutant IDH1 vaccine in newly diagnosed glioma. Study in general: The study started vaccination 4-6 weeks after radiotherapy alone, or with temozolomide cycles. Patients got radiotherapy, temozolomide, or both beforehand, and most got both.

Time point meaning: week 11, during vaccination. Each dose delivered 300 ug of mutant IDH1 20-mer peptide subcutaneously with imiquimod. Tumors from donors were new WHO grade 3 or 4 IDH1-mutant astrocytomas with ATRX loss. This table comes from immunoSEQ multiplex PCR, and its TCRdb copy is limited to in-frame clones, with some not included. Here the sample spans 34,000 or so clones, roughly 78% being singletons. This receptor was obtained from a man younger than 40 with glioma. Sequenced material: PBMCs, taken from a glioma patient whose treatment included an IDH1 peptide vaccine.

CDR3 nucleotides: TGTGCCAGCAGCCCGGACGGTAGCAATCAGCCCCAGCATTTT. It is translated as CASSPDGSNQPQHF. V and J are TRBV5-4 and TRBJ1-5; D is unresolved. Trimming stripped 4 bases from V and 0 bases from J, with 8 bases between. Germline-derived CDR1 and CDR2 are SGHNT and YYREEE (reference sequence). This CDR3 comprises 14 residues.